Each of the 18 T cell receptor beta chains below was sequenced from the same sample in a study of cytomegalovirus exposure and HLA in healthy donors. Primers included in the PCR were 60 Vbeta and 13 Jbeta primers. TCRdb keeps only in-frame clones here, not all; method: immunoSEQ multiplex PCR. Of roughly 180,000 clones listed, roughly a tenth are singletons. Specimen: PBMCs. These receptor sequences come from a woman in her twenties or thirties in good health and CMV-seropositive.

This clone was detected a few times. This chain joins TRBV18 and TRBJ2-7; 9 positions agree with TRBD2. The CDR3 totals 15 residues. Per the germline V gene, CDR1 is KGHSH and CDR2 is LQKENI. Germline trimming cut 1 base from V and 4 bases from J; bases unmatched to any gene: 5. The CDR3 DNA reads as TGTGCCAGCTCACCACTAGCGGGAGAATTTTACGAGCAGTACTTC. Its protein is CASSPLAGEFYEQYF.

This clone was recorded a few times. The J gene is TRBJ2-4, the V gene TRBV10-2, with D perhaps TRBD1 (6 bases). The ends were cut back, 3 bases at V and 11 bases at J, with 14 bases in the middle. The CDR3 has 13 residues. Germline CDR1 and CDR2: WSHSY and SAAADI. The CDR3 protein is CASSDPGAPVQYF. As DNA, the CDR3 is TGCGCCAGCAGTGACCCAGGGGCCCCCGTTCAGTACTTC.

This clone was seen a few times. The gene calls are TRBV2 and TRBJ2-7; 9 bases fit TRBD1. The CDR3 is 13 residues long. Germline CDR1 reads SNHLY; CDR2 reads FYNNEI. J was trimmed by 4 bases and V by 8 bases; bases with no gene match: 6. The CDR3, as DNA: TGTGCCAGCCGGATACAGGGGGCATACGAGCAGTACTTC. It encodes CASRIQGAYEQYF.

The DNA of the CDR3 is TGTGCCAGCAGCGCCAGTCCCAGCGGGACGTTGCAAGAGACCCAGTACTTC. It encodes CASSASPSGTLQETQYF. The rearrangement joins TRBV9 to TRBJ2-5; 7 positions agree with TRBD2. Germline V gene data show CDR1 as SGDLS and CDR2 as YYNGEE. V was clipped by 3 bases and J by 2 bases; unmatched bases: 13. The CDR3 loop spans 17 amino acids.

This clone was observed a few times. This chain joins TRBV11-1 and TRBJ2-5; TRBD2 matches at 7 bases. CDR1 is SGHAT, CDR2 FQDESV, per germline (reference sequence). V shed 2 bases, J shed 4 bases, and the junction held 13 bases outside the gene matches. CDR3 size: 17 residues. The CDR3: CASSLSRWSLARETQYF. The CDR3 nucleotides are TGTGCCAGCAGCTTATCTCGATGGTCACTAGCGCGAGAGACCCAGTACTTC.

This clone was seen a handful of times. The chain carries TRBV6-1 and TRBJ2-7; a possible D gene is TRBD2 (6 bases). The germline V gene encodes CDR1 MNHNS and CDR2 SASEGT. The CDR3 has 12 residues. The V end lost 7 bases, the J end lost 4 bases, and 11 bases lay between the germline ends. For the CDR3, the DNA is TGTGCCAGCACCCTAGCGTGGTACGAGCAGTACTTC. The encoded protein is CASTLAWYEQYF.

This clone has more than one count but fewer than ten. V and J are TRBV5-4 and TRBJ1-1, with D possibly being TRBD1 (6 bases). This CDR3 is built from 17 residues. Per the germline V gene, CDR1 is SGHNT and CDR2 is YYREEE (reference sequence). V lost 1 base, J lost 0 bases, and 16 bases lay in between. CDR3 DNA: TGTGCCAGCAGCTTGTCTTGGGGGGGGGACATGAACACTGAAGCTTTCTTT. Its translation is CASSLSWGGDMNTEAFF.

V and J are TRBV5-4 and TRBJ2-5; TRBD2 aligns across 8 bases. The CDR3 has 16 residues. The V gene's germline CDR1 is SGHNT and CDR2 YYREEE (reference sequence). The V gene end was trimmed by 4 bases and the J gene end by 0 bases; junction bases not matched to a gene: 8. The CDR3, as DNA: TGTGCCAGCAGCGCCCTCCGGGGGGGCAACCAAGAGACCCAGTACTTC. It translates to CASSALRGGNQETQYF.

This clone was picked up a small number of times. The rearrangement joins TRBV6-9 to TRBJ1-2; D uncertain. The germline V gene encodes CDR1 MNHGY and CDR2 SVAAGI. The CDR3 is 15 residues long. V was shortened by 0 bases and J by 0 bases, with 8 bases between the two germline ends. CDR3 coding DNA: TGTGCCAGCAGTTATTCTGTCAGATCTAACTATGGCTACACCTTC. Encoded protein: CASSYSVRSNYGYTF.

CDR3 bases: TGTGCCAGCCCGGGATTTGAGCAGTTCTTC. Encoded protein: CASPGFEQFF. The V gene is TRBV2, the J gene TRBJ2-1; TRBD2 might be the D (5 bases). The CDR3 is 10 amino acids. Trimming stripped 8 bases from V and 9 bases from J, with 8 bases between. Per the germline V gene, CDR1 is SNHLY and CDR2 is FYNNEI.

This clone was seen more than once but under ten times. The genes are TRBV7-9 and TRBJ1-2, with a tentative D call TRBD1 (5 bases). The CDR3 covers 18 residues. Germline values: CDR1 SEHNR, CDR2 FQNEAQ (reference sequence). The V end was cut by 5 bases, the J end by 2 bases, with 24 bases between. The CDR3 reads CASSHPDRQFPPNYGYTF. Written as DNA, the CDR3 is TGTGCCAGCAGCCACCCGGACCGACAGTTCCCCCCAAACTATGGCTACACCTTC.

The chain uses TRBV2 and TRBJ2-5; maybe TRBD2 (6 bases). The J call is doubtful: the DNA matches TRBJ2-7 better. Per germline, CDR1 SNHLY and CDR2 FYNNEI. This CDR3 spans 16 amino acids. CDR3 bases: TGTGCCAGCAGTGAAACTCGAACTAGCACGGCCTACGAGCAGTACTTC. It specifies CASSETRTSTAYEQYF.

This clone was counted a few times. V is TRBV5-1 and J is TRBJ2-5; 11 nucleotides align to TRBD2. CDR3 length: 16 amino acids. J lost 5 bases, V lost 1 base, and 7 bases had no gene match. CDR1 is SGHRS and CDR2 is YFSETQ in the germline V gene. CDR3 sequence: CASSLSTSGSWETQYF. Written as DNA, the CDR3 is TGCGCCAGCAGCTTGAGTACTAGCGGGAGTTGGGAGACCCAGTACTTC.

This clone was counted only a few times. The chain combines TRBV6-5 with TRBJ2-6, with D tentatively TRBD1 (5 bases). The germline V and J ends were trimmed by 4 bases and 3 bases, with 7 bases remaining between them. The CDR3 has 14 residues. CDR1 MNHEY and CDR2 SVGAGI come from the germline V gene. The DNA of the CDR3 is TGTGCCAGCAGTTGGGGCGGTGGGGCCAACGTCCTGACTTTC. It translates to CASSWGGGANVLTF.

This clone was seen more than once but under ten times. The V and J genes are TRBV4-1 and TRBJ2-7; D unclear. This CDR3 is built from 16 residues. CDR1 is MGHRA and CDR2 is YSYEKL in the germline V gene. Trimming cost V 0 bases and J 0 bases, with 12 bases left between them. CDR3 loop: CASSQDWWQSSYEQYF. Here the CDR3 DNA reads TGCGCCAGCAGCCAAGATTGGTGGCAGTCCTCCTACGAGCAGTACTTC.

CDR3 DNA sequence: TGTGCCAGCAGCTTATACGGTAGAGGAACTGAAGCTTTCTTT. This sequence encodes CASSLYGRGTEAFF. The rearrangement joins TRBV7-3 to TRBJ1-1; D call uncertain. V was cut by 2 bases and J by 5 bases, with 12 bases left in between. Germline V gene sequence: CDR1 SGHTA, CDR2 FQGTGA. This CDR3 region has 14 residues.

The V gene is TRBV6-6, the J gene TRBJ1-4, with TRBD1 matching over 7 bases. There are 15 residues in the CDR3. V shed 3 bases and J 2 bases; nucleotides not matched to a gene: 3. Germline CDR1 MNHNY, CDR2 SVGAGI (reference sequence). The CDR3 protein is CASSYQGVTNEKLFF. CDR3 DNA: TGTGCCAGCAGTTATCAGGGGGTTACTAATGAAAAACTGTTTTTT.

This clone was observed a handful of times. The rearrangement links TRBV29-1 to TRBJ2-1; TRBD1 matches 7 bases. Germline V gene data show CDR1 as SQVTM and CDR2 as ANQGSEA. The CDR3 loop spans 13 amino acids. The junction had 6 bases not matched to a gene; V was cut back by 4 bases and J by 6 bases. The DNA for the CDR3 is TGCAGCGTTGTAGGGGGCGTTATCAATGAGCAGTTCTTC. Protein sequence: CSVVGGVINEQFF.